The present T cell receptor (beta chain) was sequenced within a study of T cell repertoires in cytomegalovirus infection (dated by TCRdb to about 2019). Regarding the complete study: Alongside well-studied HLA-B-restricted epitopes, the peptide stimulations were aimed at recently identified HLA-C-restricted CMV epitopes, whose presentation resists viral immunomodulation. Donor HLA type was relevant to the analysis, as public TCR beta signatures indicated carriage of CMV infection together with the matching HLA type.

Paper-wide results and their limitations: Cumulative frequency of public TCR beta family members discriminated carriers of CMV infection plus the relevant HLA type in this cohort and an independent 352-donor cohort. The ex vivo response was dominated by HLA-C-restricted CMV-specific TCR beta clonotypes, and the single most frequent clonotype in two of eight donors was supplied by these HLA-C-restricted clonotypes.

The sample was run on an Illumina HiSeq 1500. TCRdb applied fastp at Q25 and MiXCR to the public reads, then kept only in-frame beta chains. Records with the same CDR3 protein are collapsed into one entry carrying the most frequent genes and DNA. This sample comprises hundreds of thousands of distinct CDR3 sequences, 30% to 40% of them detected only once. The top ten hold around 15% of the sample. The intended sense of this specimen's treatment or condition label: in vitro stimulation with specific CMV peptide epitopes to enrich CMV-specific T cells. About this clonotype itself: The target of this receptor is not known. Base-call qualities are not available, and no considerably larger clone is one nucleotide away.

Measured from the cysteine to the phenylalanine, the CDR3 is 15 residues long. Only the CDR3 region is kept as DNA, spanning 45 bases read in frame from base 1. CDR1 is given as SNHLY and CDR2 as FYNNEI, both from the germline V gene. V loses 2 bases at its end and J loses 8 bases; junction bases beyond the gene matches: 7. Recombination joined TRBV2 with TRBJ1-4, with 8 bases in between that match TRBD1. Sequences were derived from cultured CD8+ T cells from PBMCs, sampled from culture after CMV antigen stimulation. This receptor was obtained from a human donor in good health (CMV status not recorded). Some clones in this sample may be carry-over from other donors' samples. The CDR3: CASSELDRGGEKLFF. At the DNA level, the sequence is TGTGCCAGCAGTGAACTTGACAGGGGTGGCGAAAAACTGTTTTTT.